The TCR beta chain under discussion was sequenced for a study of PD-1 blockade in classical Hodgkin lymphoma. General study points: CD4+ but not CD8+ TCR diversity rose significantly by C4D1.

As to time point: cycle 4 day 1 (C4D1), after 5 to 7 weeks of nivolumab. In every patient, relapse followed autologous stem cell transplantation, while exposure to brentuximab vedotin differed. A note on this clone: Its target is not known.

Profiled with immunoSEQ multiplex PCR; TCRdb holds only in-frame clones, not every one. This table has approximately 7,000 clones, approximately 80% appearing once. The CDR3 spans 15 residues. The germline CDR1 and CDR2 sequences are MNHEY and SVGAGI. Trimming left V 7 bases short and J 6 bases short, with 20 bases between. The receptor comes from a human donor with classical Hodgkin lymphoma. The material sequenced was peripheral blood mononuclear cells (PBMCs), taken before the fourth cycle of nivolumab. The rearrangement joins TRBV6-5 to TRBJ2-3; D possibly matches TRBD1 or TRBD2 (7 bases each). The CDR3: CASTKQGRVWDTQYF. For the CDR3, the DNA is TGTGCCAGCACAAAACAGGGGAGGGTTTGGGATACGCAGTATTTT.